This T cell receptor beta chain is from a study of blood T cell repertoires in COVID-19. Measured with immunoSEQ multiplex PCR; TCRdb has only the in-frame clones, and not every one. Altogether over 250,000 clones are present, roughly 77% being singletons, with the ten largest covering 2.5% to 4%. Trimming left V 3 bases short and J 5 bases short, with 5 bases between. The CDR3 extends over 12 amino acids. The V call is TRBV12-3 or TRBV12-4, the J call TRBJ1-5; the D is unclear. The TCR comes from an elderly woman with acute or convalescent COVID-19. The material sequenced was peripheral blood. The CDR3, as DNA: TGTGCCAGCAGTTTTTCGGATCAGCCCCAGCATTTT. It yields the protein CASSFSDQPQHF.